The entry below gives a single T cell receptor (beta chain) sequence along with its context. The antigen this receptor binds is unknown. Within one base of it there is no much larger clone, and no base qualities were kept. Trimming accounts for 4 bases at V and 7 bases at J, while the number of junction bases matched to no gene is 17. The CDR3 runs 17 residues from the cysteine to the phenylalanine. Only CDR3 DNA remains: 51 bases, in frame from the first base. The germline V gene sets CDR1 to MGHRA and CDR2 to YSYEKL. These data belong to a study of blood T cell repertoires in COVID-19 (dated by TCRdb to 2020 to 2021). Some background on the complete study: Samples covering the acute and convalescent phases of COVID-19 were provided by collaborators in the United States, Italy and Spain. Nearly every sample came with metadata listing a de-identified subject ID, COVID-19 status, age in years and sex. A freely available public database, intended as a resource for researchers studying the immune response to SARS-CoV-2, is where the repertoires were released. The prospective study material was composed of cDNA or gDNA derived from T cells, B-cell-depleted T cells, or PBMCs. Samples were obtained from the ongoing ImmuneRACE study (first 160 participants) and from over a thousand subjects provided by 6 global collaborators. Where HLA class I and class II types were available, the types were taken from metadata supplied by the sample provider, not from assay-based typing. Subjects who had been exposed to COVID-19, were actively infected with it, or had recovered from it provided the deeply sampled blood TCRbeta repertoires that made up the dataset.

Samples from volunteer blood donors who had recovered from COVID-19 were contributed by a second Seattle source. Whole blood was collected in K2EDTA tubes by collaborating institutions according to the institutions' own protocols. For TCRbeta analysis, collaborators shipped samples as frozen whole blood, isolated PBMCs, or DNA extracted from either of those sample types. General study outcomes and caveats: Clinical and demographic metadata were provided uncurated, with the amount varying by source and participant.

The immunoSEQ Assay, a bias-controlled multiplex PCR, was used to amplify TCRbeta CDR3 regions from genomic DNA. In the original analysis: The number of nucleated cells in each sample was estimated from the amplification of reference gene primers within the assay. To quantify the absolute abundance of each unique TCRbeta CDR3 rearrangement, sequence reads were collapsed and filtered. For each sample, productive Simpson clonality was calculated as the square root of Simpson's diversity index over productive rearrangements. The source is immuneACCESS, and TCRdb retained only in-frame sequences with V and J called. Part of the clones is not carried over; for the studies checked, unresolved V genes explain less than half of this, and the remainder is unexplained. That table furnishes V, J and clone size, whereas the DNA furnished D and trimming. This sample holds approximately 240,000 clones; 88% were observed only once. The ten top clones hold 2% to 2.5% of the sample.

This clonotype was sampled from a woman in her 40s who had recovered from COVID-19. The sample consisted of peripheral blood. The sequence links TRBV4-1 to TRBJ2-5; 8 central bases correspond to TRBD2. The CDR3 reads CASSPGGASGRYRTQYF. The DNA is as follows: TGCGCCAGCAGCCCCGGAGGGGCTAGCGGGCGGTACCGGACCCAGTACTTC.